This T cell receptor beta chain was captured in a study of CD8 T cells in ankylosing spondylitis. Study findings and constraints: There was reportedly significant enrichment of clones that were disease-linked in matched ankylosing spondylitis synovial fluid. A motif of 7 to 9 highly homologous TCR beta variants was seen as apparently characteristic of ankylosing spondylitis blood.

This clonotype was recorded many times. Its specificity is not known. MiXCR, applied by TCRdb to the 5' RACE reads, yields one record per CDR3 protein. The table shows 200,000 or so distinct CDR3 sequences, with about an eighth occurring only once. The sample comprised blood, either unsorted or a sorted T cell fraction (not recorded which). The sequence came from a female donor with ankylosing spondylitis or in good health (not recorded which).

This CDR3 is CASSQDPWRTSGTLEYEQYF. CDR3 in DNA: TGTGCCAGCAGCCAAGATCCATGGAGGACTAGCGGGACCCTCGAATACGAGCAGTACTTC. The chain carries TRBV3-1 and TRBJ2-7; 12 nucleotides align to TRBD2. This CDR3 is built from 20 residues. The germline CDR1 and CDR2 sequences are LGHDT and YNNKEL (reference sequence). With V trimmed by 0 bases and J by 4 bases, 16 bases remained unmatched.